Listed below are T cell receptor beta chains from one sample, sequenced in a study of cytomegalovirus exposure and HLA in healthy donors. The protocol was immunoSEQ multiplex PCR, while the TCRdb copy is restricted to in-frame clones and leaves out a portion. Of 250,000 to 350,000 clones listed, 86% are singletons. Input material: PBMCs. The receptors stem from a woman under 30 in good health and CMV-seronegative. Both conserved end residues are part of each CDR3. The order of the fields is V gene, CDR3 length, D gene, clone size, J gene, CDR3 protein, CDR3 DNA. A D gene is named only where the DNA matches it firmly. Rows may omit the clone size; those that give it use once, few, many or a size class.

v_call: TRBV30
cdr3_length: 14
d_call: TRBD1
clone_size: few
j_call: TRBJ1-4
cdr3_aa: CAWSPGQGAEKLFF
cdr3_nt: TGTGCCTGGAGCCCGGGACAGGGGGCGGAAAAACTGTTTTTT

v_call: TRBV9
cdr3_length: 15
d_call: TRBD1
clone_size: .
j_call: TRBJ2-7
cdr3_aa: CASSPDRTGYYEQYF
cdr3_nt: TGTGCCAGCAGCCCCGACCGGACAGGTTACTACGAGCAGTACTTC

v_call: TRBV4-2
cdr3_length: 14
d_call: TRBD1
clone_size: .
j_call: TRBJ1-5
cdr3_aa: CASRGTADDQPQHF
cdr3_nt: TGTGCCAGCAGGGGGACAGCGGATGATCAGCCCCAGCATTTT

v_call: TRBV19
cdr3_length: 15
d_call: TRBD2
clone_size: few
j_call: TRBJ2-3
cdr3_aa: CASSTGLAGGDTQYF
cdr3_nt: TGTGCCAGTAGTACCGGACTAGCGGGAGGAGATACGCAGTATTTT

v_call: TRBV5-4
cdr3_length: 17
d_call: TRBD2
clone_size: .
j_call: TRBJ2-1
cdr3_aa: CASSSGPGTSGLGEQFF
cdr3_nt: TGTGCCAGCAGTTCCGGACCCGGGACTAGCGGGTTGGGGGAGCAGTTCTTC

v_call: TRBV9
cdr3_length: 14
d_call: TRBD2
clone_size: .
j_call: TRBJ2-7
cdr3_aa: CASSVEAGAYEQYF
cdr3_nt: TGTGCCAGCAGCGTAGAGGCGGGAGCCTACGAGCAGTACTTC

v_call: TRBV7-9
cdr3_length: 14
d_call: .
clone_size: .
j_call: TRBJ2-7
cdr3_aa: CASSLAGRPGEQYF
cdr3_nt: TGTGCCAGCAGCTTAGCGGGCAGGCCGGGGGAGCAGTACTTC

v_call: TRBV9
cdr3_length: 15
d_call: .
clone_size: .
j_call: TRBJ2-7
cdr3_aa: CASSVGGGGNYEQYF
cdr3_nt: TGTGCCAGCAGCGTAGGGGGAGGCGGGAACTACGAGCAGTACTTC

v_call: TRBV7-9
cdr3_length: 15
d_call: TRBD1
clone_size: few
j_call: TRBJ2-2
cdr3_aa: CASSYRGPDTGELFF
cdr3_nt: TGTGCCAGCAGCTACAGGGGGCCGGACACCGGGGAGCTGTTTTTT

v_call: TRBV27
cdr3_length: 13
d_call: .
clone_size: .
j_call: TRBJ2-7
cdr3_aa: CASSLSSFYEQYF
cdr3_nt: TGTGCCAGCAGTTTATCCTCTTTCTACGAGCAGTACTTC

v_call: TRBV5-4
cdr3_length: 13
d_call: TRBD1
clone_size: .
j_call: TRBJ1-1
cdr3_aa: CASSTGANTEAFF
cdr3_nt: TGTGCCAGTTCGACAGGGGCGAACACTGAAGCTTTCTTT

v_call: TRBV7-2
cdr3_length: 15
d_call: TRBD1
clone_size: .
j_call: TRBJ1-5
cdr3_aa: CASSLGQGAHQPQHF
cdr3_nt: TGTGCCAGCAGCCTGGGACAGGGGGCCCATCAGCCCCAGCATTTT

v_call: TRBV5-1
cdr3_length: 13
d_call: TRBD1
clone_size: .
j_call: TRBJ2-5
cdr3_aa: CASSADREQTQYF
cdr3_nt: TGCGCCAGCAGCGCGGACAGGGAGCAGACCCAGTACTTC

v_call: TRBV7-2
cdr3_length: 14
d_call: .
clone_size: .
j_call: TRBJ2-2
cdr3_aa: CASTKNGGTRELFF
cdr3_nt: TGTGCCAGCACGAAGAACGGTGGAACTAGGGAGCTGTTTTTT

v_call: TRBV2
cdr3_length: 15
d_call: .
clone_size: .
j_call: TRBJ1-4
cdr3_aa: CASSPKDRPNEKLFF
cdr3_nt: TGTGCCAGCAGCCCTAAGGACAGACCTAATGAAAAACTGTTTTTT

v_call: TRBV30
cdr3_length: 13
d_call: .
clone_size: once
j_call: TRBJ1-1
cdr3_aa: CAWNRGMNTEAFF
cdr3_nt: TGTGCCTGGAATAGGGGGATGAACACTGAAGCTTTCTTT

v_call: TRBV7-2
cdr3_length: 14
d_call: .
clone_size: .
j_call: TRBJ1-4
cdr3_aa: CASSTRDSNEKLFF
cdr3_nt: TGTGCCAGCAGCACCCGGGACTCTAATGAAAAACTGTTTTTT

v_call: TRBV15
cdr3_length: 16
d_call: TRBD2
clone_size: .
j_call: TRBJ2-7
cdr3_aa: CATPGLAGPDSYEQYF
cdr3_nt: TGTGCCACCCCGGGACTAGCGGGACCTGACTCCTACGAGCAGTACTTC

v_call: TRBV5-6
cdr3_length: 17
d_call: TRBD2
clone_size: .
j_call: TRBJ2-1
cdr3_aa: CASSYEGSGSFYNEQFF
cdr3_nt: TGTGCCAGCAGCTACGAGGGAAGCGGGAGTTTCTACAATGAGCAGTTCTTC

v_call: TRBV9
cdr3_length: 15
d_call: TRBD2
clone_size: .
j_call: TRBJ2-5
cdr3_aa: CASSVDPLAGETQYF
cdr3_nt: TGTGCCAGCAGCGTAGACCCCCTAGCGGGAGAGACCCAGTACTTC

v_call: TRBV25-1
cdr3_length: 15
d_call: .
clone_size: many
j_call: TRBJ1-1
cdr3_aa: CASSVGRRGNTEAFF
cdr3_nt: TGTGCCAGCAGTGTCGGACGCAGGGGAAACACTGAAGCTTTCTTT

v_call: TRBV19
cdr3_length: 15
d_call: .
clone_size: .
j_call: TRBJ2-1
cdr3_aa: CASSISQGGVSEQFF
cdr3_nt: TGTGCCAGTAGTATCTCGCAGGGGGGAGTGAGTGAGCAGTTCTTC

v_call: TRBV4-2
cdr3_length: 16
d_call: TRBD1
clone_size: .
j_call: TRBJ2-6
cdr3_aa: CASRQTGSSGANVLTF
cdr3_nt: TGTGCCAGCAGGCAGACAGGGAGCTCTGGGGCCAACGTCCTGACTTTC

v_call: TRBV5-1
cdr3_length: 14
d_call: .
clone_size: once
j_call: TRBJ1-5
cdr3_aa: CASSPDGGNQPQHF
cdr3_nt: TGCGCCAGCAGCCCCGACGGGGGTAATCAGCCCCAGCATTTT

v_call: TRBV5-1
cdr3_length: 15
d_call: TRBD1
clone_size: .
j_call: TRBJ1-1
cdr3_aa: CASSLDPGTVTEAFF
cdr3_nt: TGCGCCAGCAGCTTGGATCCAGGGACAGTCACTGAAGCTTTCTTT

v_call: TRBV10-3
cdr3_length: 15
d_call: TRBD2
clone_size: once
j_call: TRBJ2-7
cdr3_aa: CAIREGLAGFYEQYF
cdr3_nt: TGTGCCATCAGGGAGGGACTAGCGGGATTCTACGAGCAGTACTTC

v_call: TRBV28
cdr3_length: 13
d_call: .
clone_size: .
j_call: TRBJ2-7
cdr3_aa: CASSFQGMHEQYF
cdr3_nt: TGTGCCAGCAGTTTTCAGGGGATGCACGAGCAGTACTTC

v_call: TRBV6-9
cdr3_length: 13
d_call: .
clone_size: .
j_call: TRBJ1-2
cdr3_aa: CASSYPPVLGYTF
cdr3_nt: TGTGCCAGCAGTTATCCCCCAGTGTTAGGCTACACCTTC

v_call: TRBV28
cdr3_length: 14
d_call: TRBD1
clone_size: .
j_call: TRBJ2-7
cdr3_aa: CASSSGTVPYEQYF
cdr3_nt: TGTGCCAGCAGTTCCGGGACAGTCCCCTACGAGCAGTACTTC

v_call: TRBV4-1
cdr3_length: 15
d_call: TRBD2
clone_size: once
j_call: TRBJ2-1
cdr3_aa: CASSHLTSRYNEQFF
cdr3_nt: TGCGCCAGCAGCCACTTGACTAGCAGGTACAATGAGCAGTTCTTC

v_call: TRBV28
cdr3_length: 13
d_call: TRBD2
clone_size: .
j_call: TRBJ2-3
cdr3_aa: CASREESTDTQYF
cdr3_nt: TGTGCCAGCCGGGAGGAGAGCACAGATACGCAGTATTTT

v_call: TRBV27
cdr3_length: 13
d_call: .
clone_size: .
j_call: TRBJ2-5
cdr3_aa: CASSLSRQETQYF
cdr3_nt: TGTGCCAGCAGTTTATCGAGGCAAGAGACCCAGTACTTC

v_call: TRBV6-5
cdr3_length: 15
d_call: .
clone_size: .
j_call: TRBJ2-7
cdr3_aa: CASSIRVDVRGEQYF
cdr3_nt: TGTGCCAGCAGTATCCGGGTGGACGTTAGGGGCGAGCAGTACTTC

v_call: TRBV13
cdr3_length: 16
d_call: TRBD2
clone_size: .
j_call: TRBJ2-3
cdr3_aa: CASSPGTSGYTDTQYF
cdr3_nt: TGTGCCAGCAGCCCAGGGACTAGCGGATACACAGATACGCAGTATTTT

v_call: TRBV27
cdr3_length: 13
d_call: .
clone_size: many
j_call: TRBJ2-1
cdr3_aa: CASMKLEGNEQFF
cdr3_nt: TGTGCCAGCATGAAACTAGAGGGCAATGAGCAGTTCTTC

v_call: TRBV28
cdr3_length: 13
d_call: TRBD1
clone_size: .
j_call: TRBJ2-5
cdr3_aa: CASSRGREETQYF
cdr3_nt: TGTGCCAGCAGCAGGGGGCGAGAAGAGACCCAGTACTTC

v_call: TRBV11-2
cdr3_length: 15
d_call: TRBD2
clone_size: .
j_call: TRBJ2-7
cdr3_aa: CASSSPTSGSYEQYF
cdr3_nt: TGTGCCAGCAGCTCGCCTACTAGCGGGAGCTACGAGCAGTACTTC

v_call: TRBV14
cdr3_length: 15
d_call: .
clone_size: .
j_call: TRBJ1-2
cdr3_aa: CASSQDEGRYYGYTF
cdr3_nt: TGTGCCAGCAGCCAAGACGAAGGGAGGTACTATGGCTACACCTTC

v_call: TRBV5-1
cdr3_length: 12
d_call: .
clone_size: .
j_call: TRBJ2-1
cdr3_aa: CASSPVESKQFF
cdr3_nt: TGCGCCAGCAGCCCCGTGGAGAGCAAGCAGTTCTTC

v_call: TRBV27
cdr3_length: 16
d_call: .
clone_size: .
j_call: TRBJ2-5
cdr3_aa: CASSPRSPPLRETQYF
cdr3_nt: TGTGCCAGCAGTCCCCGTTCTCCTCCCTTGCGAGAGACCCAGTACTTC

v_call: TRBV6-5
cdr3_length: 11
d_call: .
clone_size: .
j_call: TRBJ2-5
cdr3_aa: CASSYLETQYF
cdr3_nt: TGTGCCAGCAGTTACCTTGAGACCCAGTACTTC

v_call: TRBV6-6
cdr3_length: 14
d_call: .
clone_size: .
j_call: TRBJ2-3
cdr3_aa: CASTSHARSDTQYF
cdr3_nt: TGTGCCAGCACCTCCCATGCGCGCTCAGATACGCAGTATTTT

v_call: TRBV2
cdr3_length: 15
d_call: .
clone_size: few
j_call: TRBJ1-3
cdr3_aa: CASREGQLSGNTIYF
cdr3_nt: TGTGCCAGCAGGGAAGGACAGCTCTCTGGAAACACCATATATTTT

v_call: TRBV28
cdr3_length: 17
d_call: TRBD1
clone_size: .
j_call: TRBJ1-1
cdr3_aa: CASSLWGGTGTNTEAFF
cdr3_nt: TGTGCCAGCAGTTTATGGGGGGGGACAGGGACCAACACTGAAGCTTTCTTT

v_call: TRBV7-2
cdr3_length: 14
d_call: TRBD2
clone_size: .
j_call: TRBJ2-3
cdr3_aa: CASSITSGTDTQYF
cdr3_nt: TGTGCCAGCAGCATAACTAGCGGGACAGATACGCAGTATTTT

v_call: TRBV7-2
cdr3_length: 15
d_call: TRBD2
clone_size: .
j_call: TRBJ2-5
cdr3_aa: CASSPRGGVAETQYF
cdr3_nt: TGTGCCAGCAGCCCCCGGGGGGGAGTGGCGGAGACCCAGTACTTC

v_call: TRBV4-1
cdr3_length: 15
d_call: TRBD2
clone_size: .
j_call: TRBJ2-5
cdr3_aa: CASSPGLAGAGTQYF
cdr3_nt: TGCGCCAGCAGCCCGGGACTAGCGGGTGCCGGGACCCAGTACTTC

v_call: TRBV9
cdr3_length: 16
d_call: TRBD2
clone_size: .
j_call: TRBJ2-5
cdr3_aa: CASSVLAGVGQETQYF
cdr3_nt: TGTGCCAGCAGCGTACTGGCGGGAGTGGGCCAAGAGACCCAGTACTTC

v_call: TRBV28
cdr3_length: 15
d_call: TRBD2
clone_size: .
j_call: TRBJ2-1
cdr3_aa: CASSYMGGSNNEQFF
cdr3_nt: TGTGCCAGCAGTTATATGGGGGGGAGCAACAATGAGCAGTTCTTC

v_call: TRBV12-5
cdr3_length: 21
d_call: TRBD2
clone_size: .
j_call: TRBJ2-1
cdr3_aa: CASGLVPVPLAGVVWGNEQFF
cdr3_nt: TGTGCTAGTGGTTTGGTACCGGTGCCCCTAGCGGGAGTAGTTTGGGGCAATGAGCAGTTCTTC

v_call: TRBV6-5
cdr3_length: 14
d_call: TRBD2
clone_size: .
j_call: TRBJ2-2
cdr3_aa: CASRVAGEPGELFF
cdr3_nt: TGTGCCAGCAGGGTAGCGGGAGAACCCGGGGAGCTGTTTTTT

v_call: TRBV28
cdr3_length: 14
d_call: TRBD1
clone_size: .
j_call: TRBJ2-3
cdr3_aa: CASSSGQGTDTQYF
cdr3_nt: TGTGCCAGCAGTTCGGGACAGGGCACAGATACGCAGTATTTT

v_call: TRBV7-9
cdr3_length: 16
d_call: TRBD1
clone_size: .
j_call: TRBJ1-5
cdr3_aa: CASSLGQGRFDQPQHF
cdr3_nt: TGTGCCAGCAGCCTTGGACAGGGGCGTTTTGATCAGCCCCAGCATTTT

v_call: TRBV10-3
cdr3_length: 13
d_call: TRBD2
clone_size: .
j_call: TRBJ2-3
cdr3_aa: CAITNGTSDTQYF
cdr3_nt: TGTGCCATCACCAACGGGACTAGTGATACGCAGTATTTT